Detailed here is one T cell receptor beta chain. This beta chain represents an off-target read in a library built for alpha chains; its size is of limited meaning. V lost 6 bases and J lost 4, with 24 bases in between. Germline loops: CDR1 KGHSH, CDR2 LQKENI. The CDR3 extends over 17 amino acids. Each CDR3 protein is one row after TCRdb ran MiXCR on the 5' RACE reads. The sample yields around 10,000 distinct CDR3 sequences, nearly 4% seen once. The data belong to a study of spatial heterogeneity in lung cancer. The wider study: Donors were some 72 untreated early-stage non-small cell lung cancer patients. Blood collection for some samples took place at disease recurrence, which first occurred after a median of 350 days. Every unique TCR and UMI combination, on average, appeared more than ten times in raw reads.

Stated time point: blood taken at disease recurrence. Tumor, nontumor lung or frozen PBMC supplied whole RNA, sequenced without sorting. The chain recombines TRBV18 with TRBJ1-1; TRBD1 is a possible D gene (6 bases). The receptor was isolated from a female donor with early-stage non-small cell lung cancer. Specimen: PBMCs, collected at recurrence. The CDR3 reads CASSPRGVGTLTTEAFF. DNA for the CDR3: TGTGCCAGCTCGCCCCGGGGGGTAGGGACACTAACCACTGAAGCTTTCTTT.